This record looks at one T cell receptor (beta chain) sequence and its context. Its cognate antigen is unknown. The CDR3 sequence is 14 residues long. The V end lost 4 bases, the J end lost 4 bases, and 12 bases lay between the germline ends. Germline assignment: CDR1 SGHRS and CDR2 YFSETQ. Naive CD8 cells were CD45RO-negative, positively selected for CCR7, excluding terminally differentiated effector memory CD45RA+ cells. The donors were adults (healthy and HIV-negative) with no recent acute infections or vaccinations. The data were taken from a study of shared clonotypes between healthy human individuals. Notes on the study in general: Generation probabilities were higher for clonotypes shared across all four sorted-subset donors than for unshared ones.

TCRdb's table, derived via immunoSEQ multiplex PCR, lists solely in-frame clones and lacks some. Here the sample spans fewer than 850,000 clones, roughly 96% being singletons. The chain links TRBV5-1 to TRBJ1-3; no definite D call. This sequence was found in a young man in good health. The sample was naive CD8+ T cells sorted from blood. CDR3 nucleotide sequence: TGCGCCAGCAGCCCCGGACTCAAGGGAAACACCATATATTTT. This codes for CASSPGLKGNTIYF.